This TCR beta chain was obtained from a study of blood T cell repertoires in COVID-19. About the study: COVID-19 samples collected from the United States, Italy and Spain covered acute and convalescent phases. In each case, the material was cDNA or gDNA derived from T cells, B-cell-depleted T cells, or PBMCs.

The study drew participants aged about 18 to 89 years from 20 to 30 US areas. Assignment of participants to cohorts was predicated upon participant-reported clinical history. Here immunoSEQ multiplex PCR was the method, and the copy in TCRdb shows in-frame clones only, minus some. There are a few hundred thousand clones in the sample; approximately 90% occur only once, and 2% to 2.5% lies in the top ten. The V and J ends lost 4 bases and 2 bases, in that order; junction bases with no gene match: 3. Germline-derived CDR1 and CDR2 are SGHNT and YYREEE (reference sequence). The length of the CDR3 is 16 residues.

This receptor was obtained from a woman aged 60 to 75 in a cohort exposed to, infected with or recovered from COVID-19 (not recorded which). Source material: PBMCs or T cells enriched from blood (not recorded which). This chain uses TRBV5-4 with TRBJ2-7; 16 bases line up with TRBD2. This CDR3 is CASSAGLAGGAYEQYF. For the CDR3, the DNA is TGTGCCAGCAGCGCGGGACTAGCGGGAGGGGCCTACGAGCAGTACTTC.